This entry is about one T cell receptor (beta chain). The sample is drawn from a study of blood T cell repertoires in COVID-19. Across the whole study: The United States, Italy and Spain supplied acute and convalescent COVID-19 samples. Sources were T cells, B-cell-depleted T cells, or PBMCs; the material itself was cDNA or gDNA.

Authors' data handling: Reference gene primer amplification in the assay estimated nucleated cell counts. The table came from immunoSEQ multiplex PCR; TCRdb's copy has only in-frame clones and leaves some out. D and trimming were read from the DNA, whereas the V and J calls and clone size are those reported in that table. This table holds 95,000 to 120,000 clones, 85% to 90% found once. Sequencing was carried out using peripheral blood. This TCR derives from a woman in her fifties or sixties with acute or convalescent COVID-19.

CDR3 sequence: CASSPTSDPNTGELFF. In nucleotides, the CDR3 is TGTGCCAGCTCACCAACTTCCGATCCGAACACCGGGGAGCTGTTTTTT. The chain links TRBV18 to TRBJ2-2; D unresolved. The V and J ends lost 2 bases and 0 bases respectively, with 10 bases between them. Germline V gene lookup returns CDR1 KGHSH and CDR2 LQKENI. The CDR3 runs to 16 residues.